These 4 T cell receptor beta chains came from one sample sequenced in a study of early T cells in non-severe SARS-CoV-2 infection. TCRdb ran MiXCR on the 5' RACE reads and lists one entry per CDR3 protein. The top ten hold around 4.1% of the sample, which has 60,000 or so distinct CDR3 sequences, around 9.3% seen once. What was sequenced was whole blood. These receptors were obtained from an adult who was a healthcare worker with PCR-confirmed SARS-CoV-2 infection or an uninfected control (not recorded which).

The sample holds many counts of this clonotype. The chain employs TRBV12-5 and TRBJ2-3; 8 nucleotides align to TRBD1. From germline, CDR1 is LGHNT and CDR2 FRNRAP. Trimming removed 3 bases from V and 3 bases from J; junction bases left unmatched: 2. The CDR3 consists of 14 residues. CDR3 in DNA: TGTGCTAGTGGTTTCGGACAGGGAACAGATACGCAGTATTTT. It codes for CASGFGQGTDTQYF.

This clonotype appeared many times. The chain links TRBV25-1 to TRBJ2-4, with 7 bases aligning to TRBD1. V was pared by 0 bases and J by 4 bases, with 6 bases of the junction left unmatched. The CDR3 contains 16 residues. CDR1 and CDR2 from the germline V gene are MGHDK and SYGVNS. The DNA of the CDR3 is TGTGCCAGCAGTGAATATAAGGGACAGCTAAAAAACATTCAGTACTTC. This translates into CASSEYKGQLKNIQYF.

V gene TRBV7-6 combines with J gene TRBJ2-5; TRBD2 agrees at 9 bases. The V gene end was trimmed by 3 bases and the J gene end by 3 bases; junction bases not matched to a gene: 2. The CDR3 runs 14 residues. Germline V gene data show CDR1 as SGHVS and CDR2 as FNYEAQ. The CDR3 is CASSFPSGEETQYF. The CDR3 nucleotides are TGTGCCAGCAGCTTTCCTAGCGGGGAAGAGACCCAGTACTTC.

The chain combines TRBV14 with TRBJ1-2; D possibly corresponds to TRBD1 (6 bases). The CDR3 is 16 residues long. Trimming pared 1 base from V and 6 bases from J, leaving 18 bases between. From germline, CDR1 is SGHDN and CDR2 FVKESK. The CDR3 protein is CASSQVSSRGEHGYTF. In DNA, the CDR3 is TGTGCCAGCAGCCAAGTTTCAAGCAGGGGAGAGCATGGCTACACCTTC.